The 5 T cell receptor beta chains in this list originate from one sample, sequenced in a study of blood T cells in healthy people across ages. Then a second PCR, running roughly 7 to 11 cycles, was carried out with a sample-barcoded 5' primer and a J-beta primer mix. One entry per CDR3 protein, called by TCRdb with MiXCR from the 5' RACE reads. The sample includes about 680,000 distinct CDR3 sequences, 49% of them seen just once. The sample consisted of blood. The receptor source for this set is a woman aged 55-69 years in good health.

This chain joins TRBV29-1 and TRBJ2-3, with 15 bases matching TRBD2. CDR3 length: 15 amino acids. The V and J ends lost 8 bases and 0 bases, in that order; junction bases with no gene match: 3. The germline CDR1 and CDR2 sequences are SQVTM and ANQGSEA. The CDR3 DNA reads as TGCAGCTCCGGGACTAGCGGGAGGAGCACAGATACGCAGTATTTT. Translated, it gives CSSGTSGRSTDTQYF.

The V and J genes are TRBV2 and TRBJ2-7, with 8 bases identical to TRBD2. Trimming removed 3 bases from V and 7 bases from J; junction bases left unmatched: 8. Germline-derived CDR1 and CDR2 are SNHLY and FYNNEI. The CDR3 has 14 residues. CDR3 coding DNA: TGTGCCAGCAGTGAGAGCGGGAGCGTACAGGAGCAGTACTTC. This sequence encodes CASSESGSVQEQYF.

The chain carries TRBV5-1 and TRBJ2-7, with 8 bases identical to TRBD2. V trimming: 2 bases; J trimming: 6 bases; junction bases outside the gene matches: 10. The germline gives CDR1 SGHRS, CDR2 YFSETQ. The CDR3 has 15 amino acids. Here the CDR3 DNA reads TGCGCCAGCAGCTTATATGGGACTAGGACGAGCGAGCAGTACTTC. This translates into CASSLYGTRTSEQYF.

In regard to this clonotype: At one boundary the junction diverges from the germline segment, which might be a read error. This rearrangement joins TRBV7-6 to TRBJ2-7, with TRBD2 matching 8 bases. This CDR3 contains 13 residues. The germline gives CDR1 SGHVS, CDR2 FNYEAQ. The CDR3 region has the DNA TGTGCCAGCTCGGGAGGGCCGGGCAATGAGCAGGACTTC. This gives the protein CASSGGPGNEQDF.

The gene calls are TRBV15 and TRBJ2-1, with 7 bases that match TRBD1. The CDR3 sequence is 16 residues long. Looked up from germline, CDR1 is LNHNV and CDR2 is YYDKDF (reference sequence). Trimming took 0 bases from V and 8 from J; bases not matched to a gene: 10. The CDR3 loop is CATSRDSWDRHDEQFF. Written as DNA, the CDR3 is TGTGCCACCAGCAGAGATAGTTGGGACAGACATGATGAGCAGTTCTTC.